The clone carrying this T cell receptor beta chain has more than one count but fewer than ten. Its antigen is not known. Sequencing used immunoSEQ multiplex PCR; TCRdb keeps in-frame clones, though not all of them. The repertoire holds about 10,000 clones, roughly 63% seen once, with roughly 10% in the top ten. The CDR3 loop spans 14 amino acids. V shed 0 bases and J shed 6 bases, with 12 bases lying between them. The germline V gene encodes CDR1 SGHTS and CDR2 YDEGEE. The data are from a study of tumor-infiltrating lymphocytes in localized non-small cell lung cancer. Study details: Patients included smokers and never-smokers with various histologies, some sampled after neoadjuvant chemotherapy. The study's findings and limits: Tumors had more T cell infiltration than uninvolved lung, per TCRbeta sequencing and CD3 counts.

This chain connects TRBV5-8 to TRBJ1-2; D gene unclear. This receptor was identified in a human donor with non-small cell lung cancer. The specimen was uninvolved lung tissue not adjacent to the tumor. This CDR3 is CASSLDRGIDGYTF. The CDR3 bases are TGTGCCAGCAGCTTGGATCGAGGGATAGATGGCTACACCTTC.